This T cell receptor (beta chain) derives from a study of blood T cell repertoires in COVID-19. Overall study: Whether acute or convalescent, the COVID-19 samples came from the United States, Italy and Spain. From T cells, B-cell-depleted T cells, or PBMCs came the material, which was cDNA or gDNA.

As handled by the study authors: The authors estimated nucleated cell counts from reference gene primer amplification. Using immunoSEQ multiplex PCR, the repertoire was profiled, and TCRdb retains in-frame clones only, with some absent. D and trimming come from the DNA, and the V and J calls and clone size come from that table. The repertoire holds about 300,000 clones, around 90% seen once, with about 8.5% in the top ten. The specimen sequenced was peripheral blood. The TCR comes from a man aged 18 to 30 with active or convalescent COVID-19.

The CDR3 loop is CASSQTSGDANTGELFF. CDR3 nucleotides: TGTGCCAGCAGCCAGACTAGCGGAGACGCGAACACCGGGGAGCTGTTTTTT. The rearrangement uses TRBV3-1 (or the pseudogene TRBV3-2) and TRBJ2-2; TRBD2 matches 9 bases. V shed 3 bases, J shed 0 bases, and the junction held 5 bases outside the gene matches. The CDR3 is 17 amino acids. Germline V gene sequence: CDR1 LGHDT, CDR2 YNNKEL (reference sequence).